This T cell receptor beta chain appears in the sequencing data of a study of shared clonotypes between healthy human individuals. Study-level information: There were three CD4 naive, three CD4 memory, two CD8 naive and one CD8 memory plates per donor.

This CDR3 spans 16 amino acids. Germline V gene sequence: CDR1 PRHDT, CDR2 FYEKMQ (reference sequence). Trimming removed 4 bases from V and 5 bases from J; junction bases left unmatched: 13. Profiled with immunoSEQ multiplex PCR; TCRdb holds only in-frame clones, not every one. In the table there are fewer than 2.5 million clones, roughly 93% of which are singletons. The rearrangement uses TRBV13 and TRBJ2-7; 8 nucleotides agree with TRBD1. Sample: naive CD4+ T cells from PBMCs. Subset specified: CD45RA+ positively selected. This clonotype originated in a man between 18 and 35 years old in good health. Some clones in this sample may be carry-over from other donors' samples. CDR3 in amino acids: CASSSSSRAGGNEQYF. CDR3 bases: TGTGCCAGCAGCTCCTCCTCTAGGGCAGGGGGCAACGAGCAGTACTTC.